This T cell receptor beta chain originates from a study of control samples from healthy donors and cancer patients. The data were produced by immunoSEQ multiplex PCR, yet TCRdb's version contains in-frame clones alone and is incomplete. Of 100,000 or so clones in the sample, roughly 87% were seen once. V lost 0 bases and J lost 5, with 14 bases in between. Looked up from germline, CDR1 is LGHDT and CDR2 is YNNKEL (reference sequence). The CDR3 loop spans 16 amino acids. The V gene is TRBV3-1 (or the pseudogene TRBV3-2), the J gene TRBJ2-1; maybe TRBD2 (7 bases). The sequence derives from a woman aged 50 to 65 in good health. The sample was blood. The CDR3 loop reads CASSQDWRGPDNEQFF. In nucleotides, the CDR3 is TGTGCCAGCAGCCAAGATTGGCGGGGGCCCGACAATGAGCAGTTCTTC.